The source of this TCR beta chain is a study of blood T cell repertoires in COVID-19. About the study: PBMCs, B-cell-depleted T cells, or T cells provided the cDNA or gDNA that made up the material.

Per the authors' pipeline: Amplification of reference gene primers was used by the study to estimate nucleated cell counts. Assay used: immunoSEQ multiplex PCR; TCRdb lists only in-frame clones, some missing. D and trimming were read from the DNA, whereas the V and J calls and clone size are those reported in that table. The data hold around 300,000 clones, with roughly 90% observed a single time. The CDR3 extends over 16 amino acids. Germline CDR1 is SGHTA and CDR2 is FQGTGA. V trimming: 2 bases; J trimming: 3 bases; junction bases outside the gene matches: 9. J is TRBJ2-7 and V is TRBV7-3, with 8 bases aligning to TRBD1. The source is a woman aged 45-65 years with active or convalescent COVID-19. The specimen sequenced was peripheral blood. The CDR3 region has the DNA TGTGCCAGCAGCTTAGTGAGTGGGACAGGACTCTACGAGCAGTACTTC. Protein sequence: CASSLVSGTGLYEQYF.